Included here is one TCR beta chain sequence, with context. The record originates from a study of blood T cell repertoires in COVID-19. The germline gives CDR1 SGHRS, CDR2 YFSETQ. V lost 0 bases, J lost 5 bases, and 12 bases stayed unmatched. The CDR3 length is 18 residues. The protocol was immunoSEQ multiplex PCR, while the TCRdb copy is restricted to in-frame clones and leaves out a portion. There are 90,000 to 120,000 clones in the sample; 88% occur only once, and 2.4% lies in the top ten. The chain recombines TRBV5-1 with TRBJ2-7; 12 nucleotides align to TRBD2. This receptor was identified in a human donor in a cohort sampled during active COVID-19. The sequencing sample was made of peripheral blood. CDR3 nucleotides: TGCGCCAGCAGCTTGGCCGGATCCACTAGCGGGAGGTCCCACGAGCAGTACTTC. Residues: CASSLAGSTSGRSHEQYF. Supplemented by reference TRBV5-1 and TRBJ2-7, the full variable domain reads KAGVTQTPRYLIKTRGQQVTLSCSPISGHRSVSWYQQTPGQGLQFLFEYFSETQRNKGNFPGRFSGRQFSNSRSEMNVSTLELGDSALYLCASSLAGSTSGRSHEQYFGPGTRLTVT.